The 2 T cell receptor beta chains given below trace back to one sample, sequenced in a study of memory CD4+ T cells and cytomegalovirus serostatus. The protocol was immunoSEQ multiplex PCR, while the TCRdb copy is restricted to in-frame clones and leaves out a portion. In the table there are approximately 46,000 clones, over 70% of which are singletons. Single viable CD3+CD4+CD8-CD45RO+ cells were sorted as the memory CD4+ T cells. Sequencing was carried out using memory CD4+ T cells from blood. Source of these receptors: an adult in good health and CMV-seronegative.

This chain connects TRBV9 to TRBJ1-6; no clear D gene. From germline, CDR1 is SGDLS and CDR2 YYNGEE. This CDR3 is 14 amino acids long. The V end was cut by 3 bases, the J end by 8 bases, with 12 bases between. DNA for the CDR3: TGTGCCAGCAGCGAGCAGGCGGCTGATTCACCCCTCCACTTT. This sequence encodes CASSEQAADSPLHF.

The CDR3 DNA follows: TGTGCCAGCAGTGCTAATGCAGGAAAGGTCTATGGCTACACCTTC. Residues: CASSANAGKVYGYTF. The chain joins TRBV2 to TRBJ1-2; D gene unclear. With 4 bases removed from V and 4 bases from J, the gap between germline ends came to 16 bases. Germline values: CDR1 SNHLY, CDR2 FYNNEI. The CDR3 spans 15 residues.